The T cell receptor beta chain under discussion was sequenced for a study of T cells after yellow fever vaccination. Study-level findings and limits: Though weaker, the secondary response peaked faster, on day 5 versus 15. The bulk population could contribute abundant contaminating clonotypes to FACS-sorted repertoires.

Turning to this clonotype: Its antigen is not known.

By 5'RACE template switching, TCR cDNA was produced, with a universal primer site and UMIs added in the process. TCRdb reprocessed the 5' RACE reads via MiXCR and lists one record per CDR3 protein. The table shows 500,000 to 700,000 distinct CDR3 sequences, with roughly 19% occurring only once. Germline CDR1 KGHDR, CDR2 SFDVKD. This CDR3 is 11 amino acids long. The ends were cut back, 1 base at V and 9 bases at J, with 3 bases in the middle. The TCR comes from a man in his thirties or forties who received the YFV17D yellow fever vaccine. V is TRBV24-1 and J is TRBJ2-1; D gene ambiguous. The sample consisted of PBMCs, taken 15 days after the yellow fever booster vaccination. CDR3 in amino acids: CATSDFSEQFF. CDR3 nucleotide sequence: TGTGCCACCAGTGATTTTAGTGAGCAGTTCTTC.